This T cell receptor (beta chain) was sequenced for a study of shared clonotypes between healthy human individuals. Across the study: Plates per donor: three CD4 naive, three CD4 memory, two CD8 naive, one CD8 memory. General study points: Larger estimated richness was generally seen in naive subsets than in memory subsets.

Each sorted subset replicate got 200 ng genomic DNA, roughly 30,000 genomes. TCRdb's table, derived via immunoSEQ multiplex PCR, lists solely in-frame clones and lacks some. The table records some 2,400,000 clones, approximately 96% of them present only once. This CDR3 has 15 amino acids. Losses at the gene ends were 3 bases for V and 8 bases for J; bases not matched to a gene: 13. Germline assignment: CDR1 GTSNPN and CDR2 SVGIG (reference sequence). In regard to this clone: The antigen remains undetermined.

Sequencing was performed on naive CD4+ T cells sorted from blood. Indicated subset: CD45RA+ positively selected. V usage is TRBV30 and J usage is TRBJ1-5; 7 bases fit TRBD1. The clonotype comes from a young man in good health. The CDR3 nucleotides are TGTGCCTGGAGCGTAACAGGACACAGGGGTAAGCCCCAGCATTTT. It translates to CAWSVTGHRGKPQHF.